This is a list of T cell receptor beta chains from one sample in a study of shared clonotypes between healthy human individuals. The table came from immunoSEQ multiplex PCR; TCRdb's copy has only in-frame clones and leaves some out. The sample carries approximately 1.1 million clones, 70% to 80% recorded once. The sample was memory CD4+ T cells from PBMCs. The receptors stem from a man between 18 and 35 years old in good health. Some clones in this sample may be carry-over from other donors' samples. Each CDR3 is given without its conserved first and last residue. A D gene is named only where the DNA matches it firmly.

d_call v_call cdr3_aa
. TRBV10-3 AISESGTGYNEQF
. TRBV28 ASTLLAAQDYGYT
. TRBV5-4 ASSLRQETQY
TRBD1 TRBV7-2 ASSLRGTVNTEAF
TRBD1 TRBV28 ASSSDRGRSMDQPQH
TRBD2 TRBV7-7 ASSHGLAGNNEQF
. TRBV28 ASRGSSGTATYNEQF
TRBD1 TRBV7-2 ASSQTGVTDTQY
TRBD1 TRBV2 ASTGRPGQGSNQPQH
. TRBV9 ASSVARVSDTQY
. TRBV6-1 ASSGRDGGDDATQY
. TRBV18 ASSPRREEAF
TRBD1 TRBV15 ATSRDSGTDTQY
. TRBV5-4 ASSLKTLETQY
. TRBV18 ASSPLARDIYEQY
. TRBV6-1 ASRKQGYQPQH
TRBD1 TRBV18 ASSRSGDRVLEKLF
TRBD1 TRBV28 ASSLFGIRGGGYT
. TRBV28 ASSLSGAGTGELF
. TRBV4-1 ASTTFGGTEAF
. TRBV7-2 ASSLDSGFMNTEAF
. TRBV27 ASSFGGGYGYT
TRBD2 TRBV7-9 ASSFRLAGLTDTQY
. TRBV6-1 ASSERGDYGYT
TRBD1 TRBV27 ASSQQGLAYGYT
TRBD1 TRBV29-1 SVEHRGPPDTQY
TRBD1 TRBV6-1 ASSVRGWDEQF
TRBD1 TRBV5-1 ASSSDRGRYEQY
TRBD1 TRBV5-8 ASRQTGFWGLRNTEAF
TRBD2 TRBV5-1 ASSLGGGGSYNEQF
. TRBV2 ASFREHTDTQY
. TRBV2 ASTRTTGELF
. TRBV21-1 ASSKRDRTYLRSGNTIY
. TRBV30 AWSQGSGTQY
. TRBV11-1 ASSLDVRGDTQY
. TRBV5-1 ASSAVNTEAF